The source of this T cell receptor (beta chain) is a study of blood T cell repertoires in COVID-19. At the level of the study: Samples of COVID-19 (acute and convalescent) were obtained from the United States, Italy and Spain. In each case, the material was cDNA or gDNA derived from T cells, B-cell-depleted T cells, or PBMCs.

V lost 6 bases, J lost 9 bases, and 18 bases lay in between. The CDR3 sequence is 14 residues long. The germline CDR1 and CDR2 sequences are MNHEY and SMNVEV (reference sequence). In the original workflow: Nucleated cell counts were estimated from reference gene primer amplification. The repertoire was sequenced with immunoSEQ multiplex PCR; TCRdb's copy has only in-frame clones and lacks some. That table is the source of V, J and clone size, and D and trimming were worked out from the DNA. The sample lists approximately 50,000 clones, over 80% occurring once. The sequencing sample was made of peripheral blood. The genes are TRBV27 and TRBJ2-1, with a tentative D call TRBD2 (6 bases). The sequence came from a human donor in a cohort sampled during active COVID-19. The CDR3 here is CASSWGRSTGEQFF. DNA of the CDR3: TGTGCCAGCAGCTGGGGGAGGAGTACGGGTGAGCAGTTCTTC.